This TCR beta chain came from a study of PD-L1 blockade in urothelial cancer. For the study at large: Before enrollment, 0 to 3 chemotherapy regimens had been given to patients. Each blood sample yielded a median of about 150,000 T cells.

Germline V lookup: CDR1 SGHTA, CDR2 FQGNSA. V dropped 6 bases and J dropped 2 bases, with 7 bases sitting between them. The CDR3 consists of 12 residues. Method: immunoSEQ multiplex PCR; TCRdb's copy keeps in-frame clones and lacks some. This sample has tens of thousands of clones, with around four fifths found just once. The time point was: pretreatment peripheral blood. Urothelial carcinoma affected the patients, and it was locally advanced or metastatic. This chain connects TRBV7-2 to TRBJ2-5; D ambiguous. This receptor was identified in a man aged 35-49 years with urothelial cancer. Sequencing was performed on PBMCs, taken around atezolizumab (anti-PD-L1) treatment. The DNA of the CDR3 is TGTGCCAGCAGTCCAGGACAAGAGACCCAGTACTTC. As protein: CASSPGQETQYF.